The rows below give T cell receptor beta chains drawn from one sample of a study of blood T cells in healthy people across ages. TCRdb re-called the 5' RACE reads through MiXCR, storing one row per CDR3 protein. The table lists around 670,000 distinct CDR3 sequences, around 31% of them singletons, with about a sixth in the top ten. Sequences were obtained from blood. The receptors come from a woman of 80 years or more in good health. Both conserved end residues are trimmed from each CDR3. The order of the fields is V gene, D gene, CDR3 protein. D genes are given only for firm matches.

TRBV19,-,ASKQGGFGNTEAF
TRBV10-3,-,AISVQGGSEKLF
TRBV6-6,TRBD1,TSSYLGQGPVHERF
TRBV20-1,-,SALDRRGSETQY
TRBV7-2,-,ASSLGPTHNYGYT
TRBV10-3,-,AISPGPVMGVETQY
TRBV27,-,ASSRVGINYGYT
TRBV7-2,-,ASSLEARYEQY
TRBV12-3/TRBV12-4,TRBD1,ASSPSGQGATQY
TRBV4-2,-,ASSQDGGADSPLH
TRBV29-1,-,SVMDTVYYGYT
TRBV27,-,ASSLSIRQGYGYT
TRBV19,TRBD1,ASSLGTGGTGANVLT
TRBV7-9,-,ASSLGGPGTYEQY
TRBV6-2/TRBV6-3,TRBD1,ASSKGQGTQH
TRBV5-1,-,ASRDSANTEAF
TRBV20-1,TRBD2,SARAWGGSYNEQF
TRBV5-1,-,ASSPATTGLSVLT
TRBV15,-,ATSRDPISRGTDTQY
TRBV24-1,-,ATSDSGVSTDTQY
TRBV5-1,-,ASSLPGAERGNTQY
TRBV6-1,TRBD2,ASTGRDRGVRSSYNEQF
TRBV7-6,TRBD1,ASRSGTDNTGELF
TRBV28,TRBD2,ASSPGVAGGYEQY
TRBV13,TRBD2,ASSFSGGAPYNEQY
TRBV7-8,TRBD2,ASGRGGYNEQY
TRBV12-3/TRBV12-4,-,ASSLAVGVTADTQY
TRBV6-1,-,ASSEFLGEAKNIQY
TRBV20-1,-,SAPPPGTYEQY
TRBV9,TRBD2,ASSRTGGWQETQY
TRBV7-2,-,ASSPQDSGANVLT
TRBV20-1,TRBD2,SALQPAGGASEQY
TRBV6-5,TRBD1,ASSYLGTGVRTEAF
TRBV7-2,-,ASARGARGTYNEQF
TRBV28,TRBD1,AGSRYWNRGQQDTQY
TRBV20-1,-,SATPESGAGQPQH
TRBV11-2,-,ASSVGFTASLEQY
TRBV5-1,TRBD2,ASSTSGGVIDEQY
TRBV27,TRBD1,ASSETGTGVSTEAF
TRBV7-2,TRBD2,ASINRAGGDTQY